The clone carrying this T cell receptor beta chain was counted once. Its antigen is not known. Profiled with immunoSEQ multiplex PCR; TCRdb holds only in-frame clones, not every one. This table has about 76,000 clones, approximately 94% appearing once. The data were taken from a study of brain T cells in children with intractable seizures. Surgery cases with the highest brain T cell transcript signatures were chosen for sequencing. Study-level results: Clones missing pre-surgery may reflect undersampling of that blood sample.

Germline V gene sequence: CDR1 MNHEY, CDR2 SVGAGI. The ends were cut back, 5 bases at V and 5 bases at J, with 10 bases in the middle. The CDR3 totals 13 residues. The chain couples TRBV6-5 to TRBJ2-1; D is possibly TRBD1 (5 bases). The origin of this receptor is a boy in the first two years of life with tuberous sclerosis and intractable seizures. The specimen comprised peripheral blood, sampled at surgery. The CDR3 reads CASSRTRDNEQFF. The CDR3 region has the DNA TGTGCCAGCAGTAGGACAAGGGACAATGAGCAGTTCTTC.